The 15 T cell receptor beta chains below all came from one sample that was sequenced in a study of shared clonotypes between healthy human individuals. TCRdb keeps only in-frame clones here, not all; method: immunoSEQ multiplex PCR. The table lists some 2,000,000 clones, approximately 94% of them singletons, with over 0.1% in the top ten. The specimen sequenced was naive CD4+ T cells sorted from blood. The subset was: CD45RA+ positively selected. The receptors were sampled from a man aged 18 to 35 in good health.

V gene TRBV6-1 combines with J gene TRBJ1-1; no firm D call. Per germline, CDR1 MNHNS and CDR2 SASEGT. The CDR3 extends over 14 amino acids. V was cut by 7 bases and J by 4 bases, with 16 bases left in between. CDR3 sequence reads: CASNIYSKSTEAFF. Written as DNA, the CDR3 is TGTGCCAGCAATATCTACTCGAAAAGCACTGAAGCTTTCTTT.

As for this clone: This clone may be a read error of a much larger clone one base away. Other DNA sequences in the sample encode the same CDR3. The chain couples TRBV18 to TRBJ2-5; a possible D gene is TRBD2 (5 bases). The CDR3 has 13 residues. V was cut by 3 bases and J by 1 base, with 6 bases left in between. Germline lookup yields CDR1 KGHSH and CDR2 LQKENI. For the CDR3, the DNA is TGTGCCAGCTCACCCGGGGTCCAAGAGACCCAGTACTTC. Protein: CASSPGVQETQYF.

The V call is TRBV5-6, the J call TRBJ1-1; 8 bases map to TRBD1. Germline V gene lookup returns CDR1 SGHDT and CDR2 YYEEEE. The V gene end was trimmed by 3 bases and the J gene end by 12 bases; junction bases not matched to a gene: 10. The CDR3 length is 13 residues. CDR3 in amino acids: CASSSGQGVDSFF. The CDR3 DNA reads TGTGCCAGCAGCTCCGGACAGGGCGTTGATTCTTTCTTT. Based on the CDR3 plus reference TRBV5-6 and TRBJ1-1, the full variable domain is DAGVTQSPTHLIKTRGQQVTLRCSPKSGHDTVSWYQQALGQGPQFIFQYYEEEERQRGNFPDRFSGHQFPNYSSELNVNALLLGDSALYLCASSSGQGVDSFFGQGTRLTVV.

The chain links TRBV5-1 to TRBJ2-4, with D possibly TRBD1 on 6 matching bases. CDR3 length equals 13 residues. The V end was cut by 0 bases, the J end by 8 bases, with 9 bases between. CDR1 and CDR2 (germline): SGHRS, YFSETQ. The CDR3 DNA sequence: TGCGCCAGCAGCTTGGACAGGGTAGACATTCAGTACTTC. It translates to CASSLDRVDIQYF. Looking up the rest from reference TRBV5-1 and TRBJ2-4 gives the full variable domain: KAGVTQTPRYLIKTRGQQVTLSCSPISGHRSVSWYQQTPGQGLQFLFEYFSETQRNKGNFPGRFSGRQFSNSRSEMNVSTLELGDSALYLCASSLDRVDIQYFGAGTRLSVL.

The chain links TRBV6-5 to TRBJ2-7; D tentatively reads TRBD1 or TRBD2 (5 bases each). This CDR3 region has 15 residues. CDR1 MNHEY and CDR2 SVGAGI come from the germline V gene. V lost 0 bases and J lost 4, with 13 bases in between. The CDR3 sequence is CASSYSGVDVYEQYF. CDR3 nucleotides: TGTGCCAGCAGTTACTCGGGGGTCGACGTTTACGAGCAGTACTTC.

V gene TRBV21-1 combines with J gene TRBJ2-7; TRBD1, the D gene given by the table, was not confirmed from the DNA. TRBV21-1 is recorded as a pseudogene. The CDR3 is made up of 16 amino acids. The CDR3 region is CASSSTWGRTGYEQYF. In DNA, the CDR3 is TGTGCCAGCAGCTCCACCTGGGGGCGTACTGGCTACGAGCAGTACTTC.

This sequence joins TRBV10-3 and TRBJ1-1; D remains ambiguous. CDR1 is ENHRY and CDR2 is SYGVKD in the germline V gene. V gave up 0 bases and J gave up 0 bases, with 11 bases separating them. The CDR3 extends over 16 amino acids. CDR3 nucleotides: TGTGCCATCAGTGAGTCGAAAGGTCTTATGAACACTGAAGCTTTCTTT. It encodes CAISESKGLMNTEAFF.

V usage is TRBV6-5 and J usage is TRBJ1-5, with no clear D. Germline V gives CDR1 MNHEY, CDR2 SVGAGI. CDR3 length: 13 amino acids. V was pared by 9 bases and J by 5 bases, with 14 bases between. The CDR3 sequence: CASRRGWDQPQHF. The DNA of the CDR3 is TGTGCCAGTCGGCGGGGTTGGGATCAGCCCCAGCATTTT.

The chain recombines TRBV7-2 with TRBJ1-6, with a weak D call TRBD1 (5 bases). The CDR3 runs 16 residues. From germline, CDR1 is SGHTA and CDR2 FQGNSA. Between the trimmed V and J ends, which lost 5 bases and 0 bases, there was a span of 11 bases. The CDR3 protein is CASSLRQSSYNSPLHF. The CDR3 DNA sequence: TGTGCCAGCAGCCTACGACAGTCCTCCTATAATTCACCCCTCCACTTT.

The chain employs TRBV6-5 and TRBJ1-5, with D unclear. The germline V gene has CDR1 MNHEY and CDR2 SVGAGI. The CDR3 is 14 amino acids. Trimming took 5 bases from V and 0 from J, leaving 8 bases between them. The CDR3 reads CASSTGVSNQPQHF. The CDR3 DNA reads TGTGCCAGCAGTACCGGGGTTAGCAATCAGCCCCAGCATTTT.

CDR3 residues: CAIRQGDGNSPLHF. The CDR3 DNA reads as TGTGCCATCAGACAGGGGGACGGTAATTCACCCCTCCACTTT. The chain employs TRBV10-3 and TRBJ1-6; TRBD1 aligns across 8 bases. The germline V gene has CDR1 ENHRY and CDR2 SYGVKD. The CDR3 is 14 residues long. V shed 6 bases and J 6 bases; nucleotides not matched to a gene: 4.

The genes are TRBV7-3 and TRBJ2-2; a weak D match, TRBD2 (7 bases). Germline V gives CDR1 SGHTA, CDR2 FQGTGA. V was pared by 2 bases and J by 2 bases, with 12 bases between. The CDR3 is 16 amino acids. CDR3 protein: CASSLRGGLNTGELFF. The CDR3 bases are TGTGCCAGCAGCTTACGCGGGGGCCTTAACACCGGGGAGCTGTTTTTT.

V gene TRBV9 combines with J gene TRBJ2-1; TRBD2 matches 7 bases. Germline V lookup: CDR1 SGDLS, CDR2 YYNGEE. The CDR3 runs to 16 residues. With 2 bases clipped from V and 0 bases from J, the junction kept 5 bases outside the gene matches. CDR3 loop: CASSVSAGSSYNEQFF. The CDR3 coding sequence is TGTGCCAGCAGCGTTTCAGCGGGGAGCTCCTACAATGAGCAGTTCTTC.

The chain links TRBV5-6 to TRBJ2-2; 8 nucleotides agree with TRBD1. V trimming: 5 bases; J trimming: 6 bases; junction bases outside the gene matches: 12. The V gene's germline CDR1 is SGHDT and CDR2 YYEEEE. The CDR3 totals 16 residues. The CDR3 sequence is CASRLGQGVRSGELFF. The DNA of the CDR3 is TGTGCCAGCAGGCTAGGACAGGGAGTAAGATCCGGGGAGCTGTTTTTT. Full variable domain (remainder filled in from reference TRBV5-6 and TRBJ2-2): DAGVTQSPTHLIKTRGQQVTLRCSPKSGHDTVSWYQQALGQGPQFIFQYYEEEERQRGNFPDRFSGHQFPNYSSELNVNALLLGDSALYLCASRLGQGVRSGELFFGEGSRLTVL.

Written as DNA, the CDR3 is TGCGCCAAGCGAAGGGACGGAGGTGGGAACACCGGGGAGCTGTTTTTT. This codes for CAKRRDGGGNTGELFF. The rearrangement links TRBV4-3 to TRBJ2-2; tentatively, D is TRBD1 or TRBD2 (5 bases each). Germline CDR1 is LGHNA and CDR2 is YSLEER. The CDR3 contains 16 residues. Trimming took off 10 bases at V and 1 base at J, with 19 bases between the two ends.